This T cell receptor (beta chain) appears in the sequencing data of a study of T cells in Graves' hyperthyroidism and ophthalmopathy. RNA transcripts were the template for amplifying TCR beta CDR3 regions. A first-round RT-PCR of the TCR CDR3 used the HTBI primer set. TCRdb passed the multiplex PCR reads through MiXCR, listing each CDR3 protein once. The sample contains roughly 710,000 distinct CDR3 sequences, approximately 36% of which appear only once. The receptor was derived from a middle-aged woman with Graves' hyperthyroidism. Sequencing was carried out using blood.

The CDR3: CASSTLTGSGNTIYF. CDR3 sequence (DNA): TGTGCCAGCAGCACCCTTACAGGGTCTGGAAACACCATATATTTT. The chain has TRBV7-8 and TRBJ1-3; D may be TRBD1 (6 bases). Trimming took off 5 bases at V and 1 base at J, with 12 bases between the two ends. CDR1 SGHVS and CDR2 FQNEAQ come from the germline V gene. This CDR3 is built from 15 residues.